A single sample is the source of the 15 T cell receptor beta chains below, sequenced in a study of T cells in tumors after PD-1 blockade. Only in-frame clones appear in the TCRdb table, and some are missing; sequencing was by immunoSEQ multiplex PCR. The table lists 45,000 to 60,000 clones, more than 60% of them singletons. The material was PBMCs, obtained before anti-PD-1 therapy. The receptor source for this set is a human donor with advanced basal cell or squamous cell carcinoma (not recorded which).

The count of this clone is one. CDR3 bases: TGCGCCAGCAGCTTGGGGGGCCGGGGGGCGGCAGATACGCAGTATTTT. It translates to CASSLGGRGAADTQYF. This chain links TRBV5-1 with TRBJ2-3, with D possibly being TRBD2 (7 bases). The V and J ends lost 0 bases and 4 bases respectively, with 15 bases between them. Germline V gene data show CDR1 as SGHRS and CDR2 as YFSETQ. There are 16 residues in the CDR3.

In its sample, this clone was seen many times. The chain uses TRBV28 and TRBJ1-1, with TRBD1 as a possible D gene (5 bases). This CDR3 is 14 amino acids long. Between the trimmed V and J ends, which lost 2 bases and 2 bases, there was a span of 9 bases. Germline V gene lookup returns CDR1 MDHEN and CDR2 SYDVKM. The CDR3 sequence: CASSLHDSNTEAFF. The DNA of the CDR3 is TGTGCCAGCAGTTTACACGACAGTAACACTGAAGCTTTCTTT.

V gene TRBV6-5 combines with J gene TRBJ2-1; possible D gene TRBD1, 6 bases. Germline V gene sequence: CDR1 MNHEY, CDR2 SVGAGI. V was trimmed by 6 bases and J by 2 bases, leaving 8 bases between them. This CDR3 comprises 13 residues. CDR3 DNA: TGTGCCAGCAGACAGGGCGCCTACAATGAGCAGTTCTTC. Its protein product is CASRQGAYNEQFF.

This clone was picked up a small number of times. The V call is TRBV7-9, the J call TRBJ2-4; D is ambiguous. Germline V lookup: CDR1 SEHNR, CDR2 FQNEAQ (reference sequence). Trimming shortened V by 3 bases and J by 13 bases, and 16 bases separated the two germline ends. CDR3 length: 13 residues. CDR3 DNA: TGTGCCAGCAGCTTCTTGCGTGGGGAAGTACAGTACTTC. It encodes CASSFLRGEVQYF.

The CDR3 spells CASSPRGPQPQHF. Written as DNA, the CDR3 is TGTGCCAGCAGTCCACGGGGACCCCAGCCCCAGCATTTT. This chain uses TRBV6-5 with TRBJ1-5; maybe TRBD1 (5 bases). The V end was cut by 5 bases, the J end by 7 bases, with 12 bases between. The CDR3 covers 13 residues. The germline gives CDR1 MNHEY, CDR2 SVGAGI.

The rearrangement joins TRBV29-1 to TRBJ2-1; tentative D call: TRBD2 (6 bases). Trimming cost V 4 bases and J 3 bases, with 16 bases left between them. Germline V gene sequence: CDR1 SQVTM, CDR2 ANQGSEA. This CDR3 contains 15 residues. CDR3 residues: CSVGPPGGVYNEQFF. DNA for the CDR3: TGCAGCGTTGGTCCACCCGGGGGAGTCTACAATGAGCAGTTCTTC.

The chain combines TRBV6-2 or TRBV6-3 with TRBJ1-5; D remains unclear. This CDR3 region has 14 residues. Germline V CDR1 and CDR2: MNHEY, SVGEGT. V dropped 6 bases and J dropped 3 bases, with 12 bases sitting between them. Here the CDR3 reads CASSPFGSNQPQHF. The CDR3 DNA follows: TGTGCCAGCAGCCCATTCGGTTCCAATCAGCCCCAGCATTTT.

This clone has a handful of counts. The chain is built from TRBV6-5 and TRBJ2-7; TRBD1 matches at 9 bases. The junction had 8 bases not matched to a gene; V was cut back by 8 bases and J by 6 bases. The CDR3 extends over 13 amino acids. CDR1 is MNHEY, CDR2 SVGAGI, per germline. The CDR3 sequence is CASGQGMFAEQYF. The DNA for the CDR3 is TGTGCCAGCGGACAGGGGATGTTCGCCGAGCAGTACTTC.

V is TRBV11-3 and J is TRBJ2-1; 10 bases map to TRBD2. V lost 3 bases, J lost 6 bases, and 5 bases stayed unmatched. CDR3 length: 15 residues. CDR1 and CDR2 from the germline V gene are SGHNT and YENEEA. CDR3 protein: CASSFRLAGSNEQFF. The CDR3 coding sequence is TGTGCCAGCAGCTTTCGACTAGCGGGTAGCAATGAGCAGTTCTTC.

This clone has at least ten counts. The chain carries TRBV28 and TRBJ2-7; D might be TRBD1 (6 bases). Germline V CDR1 and CDR2: MDHEN, SYDVKM. V shed 4 bases and J shed 2 bases, with 12 bases lying between them. The CDR3 totals 14 residues. CDR3: CASSSRQAAYEQYF. As DNA, the CDR3 is TGTGCCAGCAGTTCCAGACAGGCAGCCTACGAGCAGTACTTC.

This clone turned up a few times. The CDR3 DNA is TGTGCCAGCATGGCTTCAGTGGTAGGTTCACCCCTCCACTTT. It yields the protein CASMASVVGSPLHF. This chain joins TRBV3-1 (or the pseudogene TRBV3-2) and TRBJ1-6, with D unresolved. The CDR3 runs 14 residues. V was trimmed by 7 bases and J by 9 bases, leaving 16 bases between them. Germline V gene sequence: CDR1 LGHDT, CDR2 YNNKEL (reference sequence).

This chain uses TRBV2 with TRBJ1-5, with D unresolved. Trimming removed 4 bases from V and 1 base from J, with 5 bases in between. The CDR3 length is 13 residues. The germline gives CDR1 SNHLY, CDR2 FYNNEI. The CDR3 DNA is TGTGCCAGCAGTGTACAAAGCAATCAGCCCCAGCATTTT. Translating gives CASSVQSNQPQHF.

This clone was counted at least ten times. The chain has TRBV10-3 and TRBJ1-1; the D is unclear. The germline V gene encodes CDR1 ENHRY and CDR2 SYGVKD. The length of the CDR3 is 13 residues. V shed 6 bases and J shed 0 bases, with 8 bases lying between them. CDR3: CAIRYDVNTEAFF. The CDR3 bases are TGTGCCATCAGGTATGACGTGAACACTGAAGCTTTCTTT.

The gene calls are TRBV2 and TRBJ2-2, with 12 bases fitting TRBD1. Germline CDR1 SNHLY, CDR2 FYNNEI. This CDR3 has 15 amino acids. V dropped 5 bases and J dropped 5; count of bases not matched to a gene: 3. The CDR3 spells CASSRDRGPTGELFF. In DNA, the CDR3 is TGTGCCAGCAGTCGGGACAGGGGGCCTACCGGGGAGCTGTTTTTT.

This chain connects TRBV3-1 (or the pseudogene TRBV3-2) to TRBJ2-1, with D possibly matching TRBD2 (7 bases). Germline CDR1 is LGHDT and CDR2 is YNNKEL (reference sequence). The ends were cut back, 5 bases at V and 6 bases at J, with 11 bases in the middle. The CDR3 is 13 amino acids. CDR3 DNA sequence: TGTGCCAGCAGCTGGGGGGGCCGCAATGAGCAGTTCTTC. This codes for CASSWGGRNEQFF.